The rows below give T cell receptor beta chains drawn from one sample of a study of blood T cells in healthy people across ages. MiXCR, run by TCRdb on the 5' RACE reads, gives a single entry per CDR3 protein. The data show about 730,000 distinct CDR3 sequences, with around 40% seen just once and roughly 20% held by the top ten. Source material: blood. Source of these receptors: a woman aged 60 to 75 in good health. Both conserved end residues are part of each CDR3. Each record gives: V gene, CDR3 length, clone size, J gene, D gene, CDR3 protein, CDR3 DNA. D genes are given only for firm matches. The listing skips clone size in some rows; elsewhere it reads once, few, many or a size class.

TRBV9	14	NA	TRBJ2-7	NA	CASSGTQGGNEQYF	TGTGCCAGCAGCGGGACACAGGGAGGCAATGAGCAGTACTTC
TRBV4-1	15	NA	TRBJ1-1	NA	CASSQEVGINTEAFF	TGCGCCAGCAGCCAAGAAGTTGGGATAAACACTGAAGCTTTCTTT
TRBV12-5	17	NA	TRBJ2-7	NA	CASGLVRGGRPAYEQYF	TGTGCTAGTGGTTTGGTCAGAGGGGGACGGCCGGCCTACGAGCAGTACTTC
TRBV3-1	19	NA	TRBJ2-3	TRBD2	CASSQHHRASGSLTDTQYF	TGTGCCAGCAGCCAACATCACAGAGCTAGCGGGAGCCTCACAGATACGCAGTATTTT
TRBV7-9	16	NA	TRBJ2-1	TRBD1	CASSPSQGALRNEQFF	TGTGCCAGCAGCCCGTCACAGGGGGCATTGAGGAATGAGCAGTTCTTC
TRBV6-2/TRBV6-3	16	NA	TRBJ2-7	TRBD1	CASTKARTGSSYEQYF	TGTGCCAGCACCAAAGCCCGGACAGGGAGCTCCTACGAGCAGTACTTC
TRBV20-1	17	NA	TRBJ2-5	TRBD2	CSARVPWTSGSSGTQYF	TGCAGTGCTAGAGTCCCCTGGACTAGCGGGAGTAGTGGGACCCAGTACTTC
TRBV28	17	few	TRBJ2-5	TRBD2	CASSPPLLAGGRETQYF	TGTGCCAGCAGTCCTCCCTTACTAGCGGGAGGACGGGAGACCCAGTACTTC
TRBV6-2/TRBV6-3	15	NA	TRBJ2-7	NA	CASSYAGQISYEQYF	TGTGCCAGCAGTTACGCCGGACAGATTTCCTACGAGCAGTACTTC
TRBV7-2	14	NA	TRBJ2-2	NA	CASSVDLLTGELFF	TGTGCCAGCAGCGTGGACCTTTTGACCGGGGAGCTGTTTTTT
TRBV6-6	17	NA	TRBJ1-5	TRBD1	CASSYSRDRGHNQPQHF	TGTGCCAGCAGTTACTCGAGAGACAGGGGGCATAATCAGCCCCAGCATTTT
TRBV20-1	14	NA	TRBJ2-4	TRBD1	CSARGDRGQEPQYF	TGCAGTGCTAGAGGGGACAGGGGACAAGAGCCCCAGTACTTC
TRBV4-2	16	many	TRBJ2-3	NA	CASSQEPAASTDTQYF	TGTGCCAGCAGCCAAGAGCCAGCTGCTAGCACAGATACGCAGTATTTT
TRBV7-2	14	NA	TRBJ2-5	NA	CASSLAWSQETQYF	TGTGCCAGCAGCTTAGCCTGGAGCCAAGAGACCCAGTACTTC
TRBV20-1	16	NA	TRBJ2-1	TRBD1	CSALAPQTQGINEQFF	TGCAGTGCTTTGGCCCCACAAACACAGGGGATCAATGAGCAGTTCTTC
TRBV27	15	NA	TRBJ2-1	TRBD1	CASSPYGTGSNEQFF	TGTGCCAGCAGTCCGTACGGGACAGGGAGTAATGAGCAGTTCTTC
TRBV7-9	17	NA	TRBJ1-3	NA	CASGTQTVGGSGNTIYF	TGTGCCAGCGGAACCCAAACGGTGGGGGGCTCTGGAAACACCATATATTTT
TRBV28	12	once	TRBJ1-1	NA	CASRWGDYEAFF	TGTGCCAGCAGATGGGGGGATTATGAAGCTTTCTTT
TRBV7-9	18	NA	TRBJ2-6	TRBD1	CASGTSGQGTSGANVLTF	TGTGCCAGCGGTACCTCAGGACAGGGGACTTCTGGGGCCAACGTCCTGACTTTC
TRBV7-9	15	few	TRBJ2-1	TRBD2	CASSLVLAEYNEQFF	TGTGCCAGCAGCTTAGTACTAGCGGAGTACAATGAGCAGTTCTTC
TRBV7-9	13	NA	TRBJ2-7	NA	CASNPGAGDEQYF	TGTGCCAGCAACCCGGGGGCAGGGGACGAGCAGTACTTC
TRBV9	16	NA	TRBJ2-1	TRBD2	CASSVGGLAVYNEQFF	TGTGCCAGCAGCGTAGGGGGACTAGCGGTATACAATGAGCAGTTCTTC
TRBV20-1	16	NA	TRBJ1-2	NA	CSAREETGPLTYGYTF	TGCAGTGCTAGAGAAGAGACAGGACCTCTTACCTATGGCTACACCTTC
TRBV6-1	16	few	TRBJ2-1	TRBD2	CASSELGGGLVDEQFF	TGTGCCAGCAGTGAATTGGGGGGAGGGCTTGTGGATGAGCAGTTCTTC
TRBV9	15	few	TRBJ1-2	TRBD1	CASSPWTGAGYGYTF	TGTGCCAGCAGCCCCTGGACAGGGGCGGGATATGGCTACACCTTC
TRBV4-2	11	many	TRBJ2-1	NA	CASSQDNEQFF	TGTGCCAGCAGCCAAGATAATGAGCAGTTCTTC
TRBV20-1	15	NA	TRBJ2-1	TRBD1	CSARDLRTGSNEQFF	TGCAGTGCTAGAGATTTGCGGACAGGGTCCAATGAGCAGTTCTTC
TRBV20-1	14	NA	TRBJ2-7	TRBD2	CSASAGGVSYEQYF	TGCAGTGCTTCCGCGGGGGGTGTCTCCTACGAGCAGTACTTC
TRBV20-1	16	few	TRBJ2-7	TRBD2	CSARALLAVSYNEQYF	TGCAGTGCTAGAGCTTTACTAGCGGTATCCTACAATGAGCAGTACTTC
TRBV12-3/TRBV12-4	14	few	TRBJ2-5	NA	CASSRGGHSETQYF	TGTGCCAGCAGCCGTGGGGGACATTCGGAGACCCAGTACTTC
TRBV6-1	13	NA	TRBJ2-7	NA	CASSEDRTYEQYF	TGTGCCAGCAGTGAGGACAGAACCTACGAGCAGTACTTC
TRBV4-3	15	NA	TRBJ1-2	NA	CASSQAYLQGYGYTF	TGCGCCAGCAGCCAAGCCTACCTACAGGGATATGGCTACACCTTC
TRBV3-1	17	NA	TRBJ2-2	TRBD2	CASSRLTSGGSTGELFF	TGTGCCAGCAGCCGCCTTACTAGCGGGGGCAGTACCGGGGAGCTGTTTTTT
TRBV20-1	10	NA	TRBJ2-7	NA	CSARDYSQYF	TGCAGTGCTAGAGATTACTCGCAGTACTTC
TRBV20-1	10	NA	TRBJ2-5	NA	CSAKLDEQYF	TGCAGTGCCAAGTTAGATGAGCAGTACTTC
TRBV29-1	12	few	TRBJ1-4	NA	CSIQRGDEKLFF	TGCAGCATACAGCGGGGGGACGAAAAACTGTTTTTT
TRBV6-2/TRBV6-3	13	NA	TRBJ2-3	NA	CASFDGLVDTQYF	TGTGCCAGTTTCGACGGGCTGGTAGATACGCAGTATTTT
TRBV20-1	12	NA	TRBJ2-7	TRBD2	CSVQAGETEQYF	TGCAGTGTCCAAGCGGGAGAGACCGAGCAGTACTTC
TRBV20-1	13	NA	TRBJ1-1	NA	CSARVDAGTEAFF	TGCAGTGCTAGAGTTGATGCGGGCACTGAAGCTTTCTTT
TRBV10-3	14	few	TRBJ1-5	NA	CAISESGEHQPQHF	TGTGCCATCAGTGAGTCTGGGGAGCATCAGCCCCAGCATTTT
TRBV5-8	16	NA	TRBJ2-5	TRBD2	CASSSRLAGWQETQYF	TGTGCCAGCAGCTCAAGACTAGCGGGTTGGCAAGAGACCCAGTACTTC
TRBV6-5	17	NA	TRBJ2-1	TRBD2	CASSYLAPGLAYNEQFF	TGTGCCAGCAGTTACTTAGCTCCGGGACTAGCCTACAATGAGCAGTTCTTC
TRBV5-1	12	NA	TRBJ1-1	NA	CASGIGDAEAFF	TGCGCCAGCGGCATCGGGGACGCTGAAGCTTTCTTT
TRBV7-9	15	NA	TRBJ2-7	TRBD2	CASSLAGGRLYEQYF	TGTGCCAGCAGCTTAGCGGGAGGGAGACTCTACGAGCAGTACTTC
TRBV11-2	16	NA	TRBJ2-4	NA	CASSVRGGMAKNIQYF	TGTGCCAGCAGCGTTCGGGGCGGGATGGCCAAAAACATTCAGTACTTC
TRBV7-2	16	few	TRBJ2-1	NA	CASSLIGNSGANEQFF	TGTGCCAGCAGCTTAATTGGGAATAGTGGGGCCAATGAGCAGTTCTTC
TRBV6-5	14	many	TRBJ2-5	NA	CASSSPDTQETQYF	TGTGCCAGCAGTTCCCCGGACACCCAAGAGACCCAGTACTTC